A selection of T cell receptor beta chains follows, all from one sample in a study of shared clonotypes between healthy human individuals. Profiled with immunoSEQ multiplex PCR; TCRdb holds only in-frame clones, not every one. Of some 120,000 clones in the sample, about 71% are singletons; the top ten hold roughly 23%. The sample comprised memory CD8+ T cells sorted from blood. These receptors came from a woman in her 30s in good health. The CDR3 runs from the conserved cysteine through the conserved F or W. The size field is filled for only some rows; it gives once, few, many or a size class.

v_gene,abundance,CDR3aa
TRBV7-8,few,CASSHLGAEAFF
TRBV7-6,.,CASSPLSSEPEQYF
TRBV29-1,.,CSVRDRESGELFF
TRBV6-1,many,CASSEAETSSYEQYF
TRBV5-1,few,CASSLGGGGRTEAFF
TRBV25-1,.,CASSELEVDSSYEQYF
TRBV19,.,CASAMGQQETQYF
TRBV5-1,.,CASSLARREGQYQETQYF
TRBV11-3,.,CASSSTGYEQYF
TRBV21-1,.,CASGIYGDSNTDTQYF
TRBV5-1,.,CASYVAGGYNEQFF
TRBV6-6,.,CASSSSTSHDEQFF
TRBV14,.,CASSEGYREGNGYTF
TRBV9,few,CATGTGGGRGYTF
TRBV28,.,CASSLQGSLSGQPQHF
TRBV10-2,.,CASSGILGRRTYEQYF
TRBV7-9,.,CASSLLAGGHNEQFF
TRBV19,medium-sized,CASSILDRVGQPQHF
TRBV7-2,.,CASRTSGDTGELFF
TRBV11-2,.,CASSLGGLAGSKTQYF
TRBV30,.,CAWSVGAANYGYTF
TRBV7-4,.,CASSQRGTSGIETQYF
TRBV6-4,.,CASSDTPDTGELFF
TRBV27,few,CASSLLAEAHLGEQYF
TRBV13,.,CASSLSGGSAYYEQYF
TRBV4-1,.,CATKGAADTQYF
TRBV7-6,.,CASSLGATGELFF
TRBV11-2,once,CASSLGLAGRTDTQYF
TRBV2,.,CASSVGTSGLYEQYF
TRBV10-1,.,CASSFTSGPYNEQFF
TRBV7-9,.,CASFGPGGASYNEQFF
TRBV7-9,.,CASSSRGPDEQFF
TRBV27,.,CASSFGTGFYNEQFF
TRBV28,many,CASIPDGGDTEAFF
TRBV14,.,CASSPWPRLVPYNEQFF
TRBV2,.,CASSEYGTSGYNEQFF
TRBV27,.,CASSYGLNEQFF
TRBV14,.,CASSEGYEQYF
TRBV4-2,once,CASSQDPRLAGRWAPSEQYF
TRBV27,.,CASSRLAPPNEQFF
TRBV28,.,CASSSIRLSGNLYEQYF
TRBV5-1,.,CASSLTRIGFAEAFF
TRBV4-1,.,CASSETGTGGVITEAFF
TRBV7-9,few,CASSLVSGPHTDTQYF
TRBV27,.,CASNGGEGCNQPQHF
TRBV5-1,few,CASMNGADTGELFF
TRBV23-1,.,CASIYRGRSNQPQHF
TRBV10-1,few,CASSDSGEQYF
TRBV19,.,CASSMAGYNEQFF
TRBV19,.,CASSPRQGSLPQHF
TRBV6-5,.,CASSYRTGSTDTQYF
TRBV28,.,CASGFRYGQANEKLFF
TRBV25-1,many,CASSGLGHPSNQPQHF
TRBV19,.,CASGQTEAFF
TRBV25-1,.,CASTGASGSYYEQYF